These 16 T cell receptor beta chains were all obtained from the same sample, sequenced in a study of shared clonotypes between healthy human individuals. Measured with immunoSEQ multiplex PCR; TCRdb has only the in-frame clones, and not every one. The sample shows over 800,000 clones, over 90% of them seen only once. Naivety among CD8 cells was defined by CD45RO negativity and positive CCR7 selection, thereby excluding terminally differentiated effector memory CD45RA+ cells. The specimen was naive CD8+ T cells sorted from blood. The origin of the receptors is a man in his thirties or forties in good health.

The CDR3 nucleotides read TGTGCCAGTAGTGCCGGCTCCTACGAGCAGTACTTC. As protein: CASSAGSYEQYF. The chain links TRBV19 to TRBJ2-5; D not certain. The end of the DNA is better explained by TRBJ2-7, so the J call may be wrong. This CDR3 spans 12 amino acids. Germline V CDR1 and CDR2: LNHDA, SQIVND (reference sequence).

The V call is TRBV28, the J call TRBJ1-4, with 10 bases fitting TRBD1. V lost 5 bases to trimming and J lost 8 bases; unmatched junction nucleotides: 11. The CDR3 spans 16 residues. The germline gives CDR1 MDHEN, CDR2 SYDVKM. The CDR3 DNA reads TGTGCCAGCAGTGGTCCCGGGACAGGGGTGGAGGAAAAACTGTTTTTT. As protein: CASSGPGTGVEEKLFF.

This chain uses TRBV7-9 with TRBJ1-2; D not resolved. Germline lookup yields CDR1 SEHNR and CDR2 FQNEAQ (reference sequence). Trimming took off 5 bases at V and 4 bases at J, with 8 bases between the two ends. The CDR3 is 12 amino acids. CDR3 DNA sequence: TGTGCCAGCAGCGAAGGCACCTATGGCTACACCTTC. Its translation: CASSEGTYGYTF.

This chain's CDR3 is CASSQDIVGLAGPANTGELFF. Written as DNA, the CDR3 is TGCGCCAGCAGCCAAGATATTGTAGGACTAGCGGGACCAGCGAACACCGGGGAGCTGTTTTTT. The rearrangement links TRBV4-1 to TRBJ2-2, with TRBD2 matching over 12 bases. After removal of 0 bases from V and 0 bases from J, the junction contained 11 bases not matched to a gene. Germline CDR1 MGHRA, CDR2 YSYEKL. This CDR3 is built from 21 residues.

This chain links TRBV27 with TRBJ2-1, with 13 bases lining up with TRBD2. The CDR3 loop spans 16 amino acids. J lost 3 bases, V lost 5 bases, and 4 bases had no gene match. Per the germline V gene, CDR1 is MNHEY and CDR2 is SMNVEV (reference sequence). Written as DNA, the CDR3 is TGTGCCAGCAGTCGGGGACTAGCGGGATTCTACAATGAGCAGTTCTTC. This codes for CASSRGLAGFYNEQFF.

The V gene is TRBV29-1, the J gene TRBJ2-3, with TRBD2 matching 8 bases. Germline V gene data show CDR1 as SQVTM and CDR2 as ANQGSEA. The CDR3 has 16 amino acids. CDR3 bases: TGCAGTGCTCAAGCGGGAGACGCCGGGACCACAGATACGCAGTATTTT. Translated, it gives CSAQAGDAGTTDTQYF.

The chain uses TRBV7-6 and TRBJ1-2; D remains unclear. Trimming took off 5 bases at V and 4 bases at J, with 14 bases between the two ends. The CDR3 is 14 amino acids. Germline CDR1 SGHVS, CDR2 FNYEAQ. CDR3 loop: CASSVNGRAYGYTF. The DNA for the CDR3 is TGTGCCAGCAGCGTCAACGGACGAGCCTATGGCTACACCTTC.

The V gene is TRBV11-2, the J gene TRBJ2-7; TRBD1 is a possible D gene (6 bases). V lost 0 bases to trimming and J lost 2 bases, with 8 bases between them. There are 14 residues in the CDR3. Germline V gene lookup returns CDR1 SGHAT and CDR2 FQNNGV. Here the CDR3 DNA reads TGTGCCAGCAGCTTAGAGGGGGCGGCCTACGAGCAGTACTTC. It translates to CASSLEGAAYEQYF.

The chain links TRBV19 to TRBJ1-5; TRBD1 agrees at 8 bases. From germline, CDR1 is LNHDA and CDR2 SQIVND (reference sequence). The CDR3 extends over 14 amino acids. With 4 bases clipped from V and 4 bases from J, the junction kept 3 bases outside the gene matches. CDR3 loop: CASSSRQGNQPQHF. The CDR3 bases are TGTGCCAGTAGTAGCCGACAGGGGAATCAGCCCCAGCATTTT.

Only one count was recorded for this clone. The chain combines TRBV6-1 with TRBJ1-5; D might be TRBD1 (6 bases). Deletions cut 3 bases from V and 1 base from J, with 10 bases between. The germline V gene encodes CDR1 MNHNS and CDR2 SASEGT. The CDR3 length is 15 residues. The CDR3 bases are TGTGCCAGCAGTGAGGGGGGCAGGAGCAATCAGCCCCAGCATTTT. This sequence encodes CASSEGGRSNQPQHF.

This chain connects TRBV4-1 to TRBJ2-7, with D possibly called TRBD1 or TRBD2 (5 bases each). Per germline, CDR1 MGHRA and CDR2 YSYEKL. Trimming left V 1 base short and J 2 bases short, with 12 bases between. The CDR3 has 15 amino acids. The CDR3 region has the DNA TGCGCCAGCAGCCAAGGAGTGCAGGGAGCCTACGAGCAGTACTTC. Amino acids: CASSQGVQGAYEQYF.

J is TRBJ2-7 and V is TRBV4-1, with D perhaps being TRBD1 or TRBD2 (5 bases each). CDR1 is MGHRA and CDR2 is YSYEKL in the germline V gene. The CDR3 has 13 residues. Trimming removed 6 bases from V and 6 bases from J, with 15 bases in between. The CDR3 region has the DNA TGCGCCAGCAGGGGTGAAGGGACCTCCGAGCAGTACTTC. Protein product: CASRGEGTSEQYF.

The CDR3 is CASSTPGQGRYEQYF. CDR3 coding DNA: TGTGCCAGCAGCACGCCGGGACAGGGAAGGTACGAGCAGTACTTC. The chain recombines TRBV27 with TRBJ2-7; TRBD1 aligns across 9 bases. The junction had 10 bases not matched to a gene; V was cut back by 6 bases and J by 4 bases. Germline loops: CDR1 MNHEY, CDR2 SMNVEV (reference sequence). The CDR3 runs 15 residues.

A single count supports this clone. The CDR3 loop reads CASSPSRSPRGNEQFF. CDR3 DNA sequence: TGTGCCAGCAGCCCCAGTCGTTCCCCCAGGGGCAATGAGCAGTTCTTC. The J gene is TRBJ2-1, the V gene TRBV7-8; D might be TRBD1 (6 bases). The germline CDR1 and CDR2 sequences are SGHVS and FQNEAQ. The V gene lost 5 bases and the J gene lost 6 bases, with 20 bases spanning the gap. This CDR3 is built from 16 residues. The full variable domain, completed using reference TRBV7-8 and TRBJ2-1, is GAGVSQSPRYKVAKRGQDVALRCDPISGHVSLFWYQQALGQGPEFLTYFQNEAQLDKSGLPSDRFFAERPEGSVSTLKIQRTQQEDSAVYLCASSPSRSPRGNEQFFGPGTRLTVL.

The CDR3 DNA sequence: TGTGCCAGCAGCCTGGACAGAAATCAGCCCCAGCATTTT. Translated: CASSLDRNQPQHF. This chain connects TRBV7-9 to TRBJ1-5; a possible D gene is TRBD1 (6 bases). Germline CDR1 and CDR2: SEHNR and FQNEAQ (reference sequence). The CDR3 has 13 residues. V dropped 5 bases and J dropped 4 bases, with 9 bases sitting between them.

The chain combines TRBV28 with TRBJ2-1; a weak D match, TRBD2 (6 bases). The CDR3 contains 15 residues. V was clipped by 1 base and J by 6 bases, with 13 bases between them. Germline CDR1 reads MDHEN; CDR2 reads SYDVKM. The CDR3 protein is CASSLYREYGNEQFF. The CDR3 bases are TGTGCCAGCAGTTTATATCGGGAGTACGGCAATGAGCAGTTCTTC. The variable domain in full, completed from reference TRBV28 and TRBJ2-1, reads DVKVTQSSRYLVKRTGEKVFLECVQDMDHENMFWYRQDPGLGLRLIYFSYDVKMKEKGDIPEGYSVSREKKERFSLILESASTNQTSMYLCASSLYREYGNEQFFGPGTRLTVL.